A selection of T cell receptor beta chains follows, all from one sample in a study of OX40 agonist ivuxolimab in advanced cancers. Measured with immunoSEQ multiplex PCR; TCRdb has only the in-frame clones, and not every one. Counted here are more than 50,000 clones, approximately 83% occurring once; the ten biggest clones make up 0.88%. The sequenced sample was CD4+ or CD8+ T cells sorted from blood, obtained in a trial of the OX40 agonist ivuxolimab. The origin of the receptors is an adult with an advanced solid tumor such as melanoma, head and neck, liver or kidney cancer. The CDR3 runs from the conserved cysteine through the conserved F or W. The order of the fields is J gene, V gene, clone size, CDR3 protein. Clone size is given for some rows only: seen once, a few or many times, or a class if the clone is expanded.

TRBJ2-7 TRBV6-1 NA CASSETPDRGPLGYF
TRBJ2-5 TRBV7-8 NA CASSYYQEQYF
TRBJ2-7 TRBV6-1 NA CASSDSSYEQYF
TRBJ2-5 TRBV11-1 NA CASSRVREETQYF
TRBJ2-3 TRBV5-1 NA CASSPAGRGGADTQYF
TRBJ2-1 TRBV5-4 few CASSTLAGVTDEQFF
TRBJ1-4 TRBV27 NA CASSRGQGNEKLFF
TRBJ1-6 TRBV5-1 NA CASSLRESPLHF
TRBJ1-5 TRBV2 NA CASSEGAPQPQHF
TRBJ2-1 TRBV18 NA CASSDSSYNEQFF